The 8 T cell receptor beta chains given below trace back to one sample, sequenced in a study of T cells expressing NK-cell markers. TCRdb reanalyzed the 5' RACE reads and collapses them to one entry per CDR3 protein, without DNA. The sample holds under 600,000 distinct CDR3 sequences. Sample: blood T cells: a sorted CD56 or NKG2C T cell subset, CD4+ or CD8+ T cells, or bulk PBMC T cells (not recorded which). These receptor sequences come from a woman aged 50 to 60 in good health.

The chain recombines TRBV7-9 with TRBJ2-1; TCRdb's D call, TRBD2, is unchecked because there is no DNA. The CDR3 has 18 amino acids. Per the germline V gene, CDR1 is SEHNR and CDR2 is FQNEAQ (reference sequence). CDR3 protein: CASHPGLAGDFSYNEQFF.

The chain joins TRBV12-3 or TRBV12-4 to TRBJ1-5. This CDR3 is 13 amino acids long. CDR3 in amino acids: CASRDSSNQPQHF.

CDR3 loop: CSAREGLAYDTQYF. The chain is built from TRBV20-1 and TRBJ2-3. Germline V gene sequence: CDR1 DFQATT, CDR2 SNEGSKA (reference sequence). The CDR3 runs 14 residues.

This sequence joins TRBV9 and TRBJ1-1; TCRdb proposes TRBD1, but this gene call is untestable without DNA. Looked up from germline, CDR1 is SGDLS and CDR2 is YYNGEE. The CDR3 is made up of 18 amino acids. The CDR3 loop is CASSGPGDRGFMNTEAFF.

V gene TRBV7-2 combines with J gene TRBJ2-1; TCRdb picks TRBD2, but there is no DNA to check that call. This CDR3 has 15 amino acids. Germline CDR1 SGHTA, CDR2 FQGNSA. The chain's CDR3 is CASSLPGLEFLEQFF.

This chain links TRBV12-3 or TRBV12-4 with TRBJ2-1; TCRdb calls TRBD2, which cannot be checked without DNA. The CDR3 length is 14 residues. The CDR3 loop is CASRLVHGSNEQFF.

The rearrangement joins TRBV18 to TRBJ2-6. The CDR3 runs 15 residues. In germline, CDR1 is KGHSH, CDR2 LQKENI. CDR3 loop: CASSPLGFGANVLTF.

The chain is built from TRBV7-9 and TRBJ2-1; TCRdb calls TRBD1, which cannot be checked without DNA. CDR1 is SEHNR and CDR2 is FQNEAQ in the germline V gene (reference sequence). The CDR3 is 17 residues long. CDR3: CASSPGQKSQMYNEQFF. The variable domain in full, completed from reference TRBV7-9 and TRBJ2-1, reads DTGVSQNPRHKITKRGQNVTFRCDPISEHNRLYWYRQTLGQGPEFLTYFQNEAQLEKSRLLSDRFSAERPKGSFSTLEIQRTEQGDSAMYLCASSPGQKSQMYNEQFFGPGTRLTVL.